This TCR beta chain was sequenced during a study of CD8+CD57+ T cells in acquired aplastic anemia. Sequencing was done on patients that had shown CD8+CD57+ cell expansion by flow cytometry. Researchers used genomic DNA as the template to profile TCR beta VDJ and CDR3. MiXCR, run by TCRdb on the reads, gives a single entry per CDR3 protein. This sample has under 250,000 distinct CDR3 sequences, with approximately 45% found just once. The CDR3 runs to 21 residues. Per germline, CDR1 SGDLS and CDR2 YYNGEE. V was pared by 0 bases and J by 0 bases, with 25 bases between. Sequenced sample: sorted CD4+, CD8+, or CD8+CD57+ T cells (not recorded which) from PBMCs. The chain has TRBV9 and TRBJ1-3; D is uncertain. This receptor was obtained from a human donor with aplastic anemia. CDR3 loop: CASSVASDKDGPYFSGNTIYF. DNA of the CDR3: TGTGCCAGCAGCGTAGCGAGTGACAAGGACGGGCCCTATTTCTCTGGAAACACCATATATTTT.